These 18 T cell receptor beta chains were all obtained from the same sample, sequenced in a study of blood T cells in healthy people across ages. Combining a sample-barcoded 5' primer with a J-beta primer mix, a second PCR ran for about 7 to 11 cycles. Each CDR3 protein gets one entry after TCRdb re-called the 5' RACE reads with MiXCR. The repertoire consists of 870,000 or so distinct CDR3 sequences, with about 28% occurring once and the leading ten covering approximately 15%. Sequencing input: blood. The receptors come from a woman aged 80 or over in good health.

This clonotype was counted ten times or more. This chain joins TRBV20-1 and TRBJ2-7, with D maybe TRBD2 (7 bases). CDR3 length equals 14 residues. Germline CDR1 and CDR2: DFQATT and SNEGSKA (reference sequence). Trimming pared 1 base from V and 2 bases from J, leaving 12 bases between. The DNA of the CDR3 is TGCAGTGCTAGAGGGGGCGGGGGCCCCTACGAGCAGTACTTC. Protein sequence: CSARGGGGPYEQYF.

This clonotype occurred a few times. This chain connects TRBV7-6 to TRBJ2-2; D is uncertain. The CDR3 has 16 amino acids. V was cut by 5 bases and J by 1 base, with 14 bases left in between. CDR1 and CDR2 from the germline V gene are SGHVS and FNYEAQ. The CDR3 nucleotides are TGTGCCAGCAGCCCCTCAAGGGCCGGGAACACCGGGGAGCTGTTTTTT. Encoded protein: CASSPSRAGNTGELFF.

This chain joins TRBV5-6 and TRBJ1-4, with D tentatively TRBD1 (5 bases). The V gene's germline CDR1 is SGHDT and CDR2 YYEEEE. The ends were cut back, 1 base at V and 4 bases at J, with 11 bases in the middle. CDR3 length: 15 residues. In DNA form, the CDR3 reads TGTGCCAGCAGCTTGTGGGGCGCCCTTAATGAAAAACTGTTTTTT. As protein: CASSLWGALNEKLFF.

This clonotype was seen repeatedly, ten times or more. This chain links TRBV20-1 with TRBJ2-3, with D unresolved. V was clipped by 0 bases and J by 2 bases, with 12 bases between them. The CDR3 is 15 amino acids. Germline CDR1 DFQATT, CDR2 SNEGSKA (reference sequence). The CDR3: CSARDFGATTDTQYF. CDR3 nucleotides: TGCAGTGCTAGAGATTTTGGCGCCACCACAGATACGCAGTATTTT.

This clonotype was found a few times. The chain uses TRBV7-9 and TRBJ1-4; TRBD1 might be the D (6 bases). The CDR3 has 18 amino acids. V was shortened by 1 base and J by 7 bases, with 22 bases between the two germline ends. The V gene's germline CDR1 is SEHNR and CDR2 FQNEAQ (reference sequence). The CDR3 coding sequence is TGTGCCAGCAGCTTAGGGAGAGGACAGCCACCGGGAGGTGAAAAACTGTTTTTT. Protein sequence: CASSLGRGQPPGGEKLFF.

The chain has TRBV6-2 or TRBV6-3 and TRBJ1-5; 7 bases are shared with TRBD1. The CDR3 loop spans 15 amino acids. The ends lost 4 bases at V and 5 bases at J; junction bases unmatched: 8. Per the germline V gene, CDR1 is MNHEY and CDR2 is SVGEGT. CDR3 amino acids: CASSSVGTAYQPQHF. CDR3 DNA sequence: TGTGCCAGCAGTTCCGTTGGGACAGCTTATCAGCCCCAGCATTTT.

This clonotype occurred many times. V gene TRBV7-2 combines with J gene TRBJ1-4; a possible D gene is TRBD1 (6 bases). This CDR3 is built from 13 residues. The germline CDR1 and CDR2 sequences are SGHTA and FQGNSA. With 5 bases removed from V and 5 bases from J, the gap between germline ends came to 9 bases. CDR3 bases: TGTGCCAGCAGCCAGCAGGGGAATGAAAAACTGTTTTTT. Its protein is CASSQQGNEKLFF.

The chain links TRBV15 to TRBJ2-1; 13 bases align to TRBD2. Germline CDR1 is LNHNV and CDR2 is YYDKDF (reference sequence). The J segment lost 5 bases and the V segment lost 6 bases, leaving 1 base of the junction unmatched. The CDR3 length is 14 residues. The CDR3 here is CATRGTSGDNEQFF. The DNA of the CDR3 is TGTGCCACCAGGGGGACTAGCGGGGACAATGAGCAGTTCTTC.

The chain combines TRBV7-9 with TRBJ1-4, with D tentatively TRBD1 (5 bases). The CDR3 has 16 amino acids. Germline V gene lookup returns CDR1 SEHNR and CDR2 FQNEAQ (reference sequence). V lost 4 bases and J 5 bases, leaving 17 bases between the germline ends. The CDR3 loop is CASSSTGAAENEKLFF. CDR3 bases: TGTGCCAGCAGCTCAACCGGGGCAGCCGAGAATGAAAAACTGTTTTTT.

This clonotype was counted ten times or more. The genes are TRBV20-1 and TRBJ2-7, with 7 bases aligning to TRBD1. The CDR3 totals 12 residues. Unmatched junction bases numbered 5, after V lost 5 bases and J lost 4 bases. From germline, CDR1 is DFQATT and CDR2 SNEGSKA (reference sequence). This CDR3 reads CSASIQGYEQYF. The CDR3 nucleotides are TGCAGTGCTTCAATACAGGGGTACGAGCAGTACTTC.

This chain uses TRBV7-2 with TRBJ1-5; D call uncertain. CDR1 SGHTA and CDR2 FQGNSA come from the germline V gene. V was clipped by 5 bases and J by 6 bases, with 17 bases between them. The CDR3 length is 15 residues. DNA for the CDR3: TGTGCCAGCAGCCAGGAGCCTGGGAAGGTTCAGCCCCAGCATTTT. This codes for CASSQEPGKVQPQHF.

With respect to this clonotype: This may be a read error: a much more frequent sequence differs by one nucleotide. The V gene is TRBV29-1, the J gene TRBJ2-7; D unresolved. Trimming took off 6 bases at V and 7 bases at J, with 13 bases between the two ends. There are 11 residues in the CDR3. CDR1 SQVTM and CDR2 ANQGSEA come from the germline V gene. In DNA, the CDR3 is TGCAGCGTCGGCAGTCTAAATGAGCAGTACTTC. Its translation is CSVGSLNEQYF.

This clonotype was recorded a few times. The genes are TRBV7-9 and TRBJ1-4; no reliable D call. V was trimmed by 5 bases and J by 5 bases, leaving 18 bases between them. Germline V gene data show CDR1 as SEHNR and CDR2 as FQNEAQ (reference sequence). CDR3 length: 16 amino acids. The CDR3 DNA is TGTGCCAGCAGCCCTCCCTCAGGACGGACGAATGAAAAACTGTTTTTT. Translated: CASSPPSGRTNEKLFF.

This clonotype has at least ten counts. CDR3 in amino acids: CASSLGQGPTGELFF. CDR3 nucleotides: TGTGCCAGCAGCTTGGGACAGGGCCCCACCGGGGAGCTGTTTTTT. The gene calls are TRBV7-9 and TRBJ2-2, with 9 bases fitting TRBD1. The germline V gene encodes CDR1 SEHNR and CDR2 FQNEAQ (reference sequence). The J segment lost 4 bases and the V segment lost 3 bases, leaving 3 bases of the junction unmatched. The CDR3 is 15 amino acids.

At least ten counts were recorded for this clonotype. The CDR3 nucleotides are TGTGCCAGCAGTTCCACCGACAGGGCGCTCTATTCACCCCTCCACTTT. Translated: CASSSTDRALYSPLHF. The V and J genes are TRBV6-2 or TRBV6-3 and TRBJ1-6; TRBD1 matches at 7 bases. The ends lost 4 bases at V and 8 bases at J; junction bases unmatched: 11. Germline CDR1 reads MNHEY; CDR2 reads SVGEGT. CDR3 length: 16 amino acids.

On this clonotype: It may be a read error: a sequence one base away is much more abundant. The chain joins TRBV18 to TRBJ2-7; D is uncertain. Trimming stripped 5 bases from V and 8 bases from J, with 13 bases between. Germline V lookup: CDR1 KGHSH, CDR2 LQKENI. The CDR3 has 12 residues. In nucleotides, the CDR3 is TGTGCCAGCTCAGCCACAGACCCAAAGCAGTACTTC. Its translation: CASSATDPKQYF. The full variable domain, with the rest looked up from reference TRBV18 and TRBJ2-7, is NAGVMQNPRHLVRRRGQEARLRCSPMKGHSHVYWYRQLPEEGLKFMVYLQKENIIDESGMPKERFSAEFPKEGPSILRIQQVVRGDSAAYFCASSATDPKQYFGPGTRLTVT.

This clonotype appeared a few times. The chain joins TRBV27 to TRBJ1-6; D perhaps matches TRBD1 (5 bases). Germline V gene data show CDR1 as MNHEY and CDR2 as SMNVEV (reference sequence). Trimming removed 0 bases at V and 8 bases at J, with 11 bases between. CDR3 length: 15 residues. For the CDR3, the DNA is TGTGCCAGCAGTTTATCAAACCAGGGCTATTCACCCCTCCACTTT. It translates to CASSLSNQGYSPLHF.

V usage is TRBV6-2 or TRBV6-3 and J usage is TRBJ2-3; D possibly matches TRBD1 or TRBD2 (5 bases each). Germline V gene sequence: CDR1 MNHEY, CDR2 SVGEGT. V was clipped by 5 bases and J by 4 bases, with 13 bases between them. The CDR3 is 14 amino acids. CDR3 sequence: CASSLWGSADTQYF. Written as DNA, the CDR3 is TGTGCCAGCAGTCTCTGGGGGTCTGCAGATACGCAGTATTTT.